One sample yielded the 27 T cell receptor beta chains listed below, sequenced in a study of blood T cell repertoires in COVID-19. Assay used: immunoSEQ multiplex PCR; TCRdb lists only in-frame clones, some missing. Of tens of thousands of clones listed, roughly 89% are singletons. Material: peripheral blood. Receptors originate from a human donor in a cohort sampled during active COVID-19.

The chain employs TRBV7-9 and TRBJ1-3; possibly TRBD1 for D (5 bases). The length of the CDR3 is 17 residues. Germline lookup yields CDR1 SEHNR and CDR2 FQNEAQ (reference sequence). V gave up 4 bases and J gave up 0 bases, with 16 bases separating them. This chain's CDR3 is CASSSGQESFSGNTIYF. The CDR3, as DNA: TGTGCCAGCAGCTCAGGACAAGAGTCTTTCTCTGGAAACACCATATATTTT.

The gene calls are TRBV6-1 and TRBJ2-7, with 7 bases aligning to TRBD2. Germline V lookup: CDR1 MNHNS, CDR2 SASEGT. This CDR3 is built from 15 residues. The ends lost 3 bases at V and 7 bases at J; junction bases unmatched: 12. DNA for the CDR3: TGTGCCAGCAGTGAGGTTTCAGCGGGAAGGACTGAGCAGTACTTC. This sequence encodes CASSEVSAGRTEQYF.

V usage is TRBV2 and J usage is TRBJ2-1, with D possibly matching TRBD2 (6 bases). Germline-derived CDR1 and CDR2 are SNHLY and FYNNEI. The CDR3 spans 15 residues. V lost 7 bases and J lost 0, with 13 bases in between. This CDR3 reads CASIGDGSSYNEQFF. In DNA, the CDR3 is TGTGCCAGCATCGGTGACGGGAGCTCCTACAATGAGCAGTTCTTC.

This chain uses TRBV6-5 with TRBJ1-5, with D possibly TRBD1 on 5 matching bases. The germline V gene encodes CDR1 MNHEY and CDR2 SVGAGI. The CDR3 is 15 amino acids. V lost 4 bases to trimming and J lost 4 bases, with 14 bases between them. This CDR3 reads CASSLSGIKNQPQHF. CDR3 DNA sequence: TGTGCCAGCAGTTTGTCAGGGATCAAAAATCAGCCCCAGCATTTT.

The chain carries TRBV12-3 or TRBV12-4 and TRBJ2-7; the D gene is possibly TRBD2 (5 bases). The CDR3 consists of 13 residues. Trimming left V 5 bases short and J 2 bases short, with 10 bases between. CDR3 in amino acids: CASSTRDTYEQYF. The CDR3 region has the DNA TGTGCCAGCAGTACCCGGGATACCTACGAGCAGTACTTC.

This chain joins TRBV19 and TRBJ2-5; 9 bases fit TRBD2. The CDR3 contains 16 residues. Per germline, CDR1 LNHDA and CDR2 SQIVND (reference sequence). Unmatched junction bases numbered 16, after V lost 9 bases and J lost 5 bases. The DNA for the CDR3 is TGTGCCAGCAGATCACAGGAGGCGGGAGGGAGGGAGACCCAGTACTTC. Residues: CASRSQEAGGRETQYF.

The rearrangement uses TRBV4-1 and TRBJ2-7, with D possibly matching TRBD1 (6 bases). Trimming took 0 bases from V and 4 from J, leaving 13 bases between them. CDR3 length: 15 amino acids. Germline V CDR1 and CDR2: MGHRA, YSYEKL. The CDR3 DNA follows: TGCGCCAGCAGCCAAGATCCTTCAGGGGTTTACGAGCAGTACTTC. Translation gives CASSQDPSGVYEQYF.

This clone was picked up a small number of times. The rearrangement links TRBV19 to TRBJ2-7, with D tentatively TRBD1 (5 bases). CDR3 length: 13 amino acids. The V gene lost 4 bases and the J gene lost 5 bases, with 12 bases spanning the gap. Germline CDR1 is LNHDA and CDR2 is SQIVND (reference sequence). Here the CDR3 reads CASSKAGLHEQYF. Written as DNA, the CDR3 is TGTGCCAGTAGTAAGGCAGGGCTCCACGAGCAGTACTTC. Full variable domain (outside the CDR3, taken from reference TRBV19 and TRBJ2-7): DGGITQSPKYLFRKEGQNVTLSCEQNLNHDAMYWYRQDPGQGLRLIYYSQIVNDFQKGDIAEGYSVSREKKESFPLTVTSAQKNPTAFYLCASSKAGLHEQYFGPGTRLTVT.

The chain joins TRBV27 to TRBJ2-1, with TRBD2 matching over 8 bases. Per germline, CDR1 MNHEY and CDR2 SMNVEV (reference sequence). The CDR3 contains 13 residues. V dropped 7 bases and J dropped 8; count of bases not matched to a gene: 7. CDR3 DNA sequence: TGTGCCAGCACTCGGGGGGGCTTAGATGAGCAGTTCTTC. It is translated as CASTRGGLDEQFF.

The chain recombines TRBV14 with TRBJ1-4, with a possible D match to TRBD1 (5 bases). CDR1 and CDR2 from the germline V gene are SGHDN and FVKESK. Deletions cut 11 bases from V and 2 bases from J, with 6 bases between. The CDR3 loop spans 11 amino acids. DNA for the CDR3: TGTGCCGGGGGGACTAATGAAAAACTGTTTTTT. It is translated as CAGGTNEKLFF.

CDR3 nucleotide sequence: TGTGCCAGCAGTTTTGCTAGTGAAAGCACAGATACGCAGTATTTT. It codes for CASSFASESTDTQYF. The V gene is TRBV27, the J gene TRBJ2-3; no definite D call. Trimming stripped 3 bases from V and 0 bases from J, with 10 bases between. CDR1 and CDR2 from the germline V gene are MNHEY and SMNVEV (reference sequence). This CDR3 spans 15 amino acids.

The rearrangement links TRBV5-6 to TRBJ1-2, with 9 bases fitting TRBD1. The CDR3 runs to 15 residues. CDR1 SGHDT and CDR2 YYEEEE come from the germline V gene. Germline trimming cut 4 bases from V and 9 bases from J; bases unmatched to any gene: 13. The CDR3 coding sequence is TGTGCCAGCAGCGTCGCCGGGACAGGGACGGGGAGCTACACCTTC. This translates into CASSVAGTGTGSYTF. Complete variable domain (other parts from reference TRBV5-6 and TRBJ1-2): DAGVTQSPTHLIKTRGQQVTLRCSPKSGHDTVSWYQQALGQGPQFIFQYYEEEERQRGNFPDRFSGHQFPNYSSELNVNALLLGDSALYLCASSVAGTGTGSYTFGSGTRLTVV.

The CDR3 region is CASSPTGGWDQPQHF. In DNA, the CDR3 is TGTGCCAGCAGCCCGACAGGGGGCTGGGATCAGCCCCAGCATTTT. V is TRBV9 and J is TRBJ1-5, with 10 bases matching TRBD1. Trimming cost V 4 bases and J 5 bases; bases outside gene matches: 6. The CDR3 loop spans 15 amino acids. Germline CDR1 and CDR2: SGDLS and YYNGEE.

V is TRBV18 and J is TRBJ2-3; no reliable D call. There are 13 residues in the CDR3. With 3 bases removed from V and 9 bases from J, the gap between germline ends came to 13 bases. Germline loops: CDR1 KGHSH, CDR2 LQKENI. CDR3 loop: CASSPTKTSTQYF. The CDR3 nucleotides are TGTGCCAGCTCACCGACAAAGACATCGACGCAGTATTTT.

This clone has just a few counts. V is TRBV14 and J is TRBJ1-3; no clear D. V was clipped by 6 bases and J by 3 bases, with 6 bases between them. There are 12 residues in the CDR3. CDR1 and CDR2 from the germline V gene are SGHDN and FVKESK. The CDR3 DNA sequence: TGTGCCAGCAGTCGGGTTGGAAACACCATATATTTT. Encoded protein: CASSRVGNTIYF.

The CDR3 reads CASSRQGGGQETQYF. DNA of the CDR3: TGTGCCAGCAGTCGGCAGGGGGGTGGTCAAGAGACCCAGTACTTC. The chain has TRBV2 and TRBJ2-5; a weak D match, TRBD1 (7 bases). The germline V and J ends were trimmed by 5 bases and 2 bases, with 15 bases remaining between them. The CDR3 has 15 residues. Per the germline V gene, CDR1 is SNHLY and CDR2 is FYNNEI.

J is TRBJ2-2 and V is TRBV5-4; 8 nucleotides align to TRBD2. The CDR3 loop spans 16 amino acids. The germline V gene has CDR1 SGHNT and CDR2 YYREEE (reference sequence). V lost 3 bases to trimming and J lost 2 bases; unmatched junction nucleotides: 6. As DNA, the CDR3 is TGTGCCAGCAGCTCCCGGGGGGGTAGTAACACCGGGGAGCTGTTTTTT. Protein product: CASSSRGGSNTGELFF.

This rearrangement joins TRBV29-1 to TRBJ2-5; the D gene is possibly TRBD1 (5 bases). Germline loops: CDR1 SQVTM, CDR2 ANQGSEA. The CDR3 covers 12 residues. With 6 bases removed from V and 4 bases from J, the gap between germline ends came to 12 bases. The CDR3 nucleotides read TGCAGCGTCCGGGCCCAGGGAGAGACCCAGTACTTC. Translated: CSVRAQGETQYF.

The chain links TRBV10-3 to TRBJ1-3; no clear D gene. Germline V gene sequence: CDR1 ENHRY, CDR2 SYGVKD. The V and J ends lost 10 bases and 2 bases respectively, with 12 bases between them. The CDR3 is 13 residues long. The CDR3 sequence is CATLAGTGNTIYF. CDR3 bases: TGTGCCACCCTCGCGGGGACTGGAAACACCATATATTTT.

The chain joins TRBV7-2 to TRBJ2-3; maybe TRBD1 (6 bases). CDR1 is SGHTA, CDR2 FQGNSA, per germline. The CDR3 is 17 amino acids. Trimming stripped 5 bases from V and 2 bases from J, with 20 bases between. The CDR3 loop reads CASSPPFARGITDTQYF. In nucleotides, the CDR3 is TGTGCCAGCAGCCCGCCTTTTGCTAGGGGGATCACAGATACGCAGTATTTT.

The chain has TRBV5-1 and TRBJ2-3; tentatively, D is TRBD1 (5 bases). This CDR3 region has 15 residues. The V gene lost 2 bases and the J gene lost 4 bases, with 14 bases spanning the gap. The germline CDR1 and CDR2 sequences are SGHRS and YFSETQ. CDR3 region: CASSLIGALADTQYF. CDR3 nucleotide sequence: TGCGCCAGCAGCTTAATAGGGGCCCTGGCAGATACGCAGTATTTT.

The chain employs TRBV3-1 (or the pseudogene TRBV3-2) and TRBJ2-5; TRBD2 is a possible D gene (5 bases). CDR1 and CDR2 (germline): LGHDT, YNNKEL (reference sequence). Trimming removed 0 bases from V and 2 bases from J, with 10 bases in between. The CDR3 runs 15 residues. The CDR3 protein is CASSQDTRRQETQYF. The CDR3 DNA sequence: TGTGCCAGCAGCCAAGATACTAGAAGACAAGAGACCCAGTACTTC.

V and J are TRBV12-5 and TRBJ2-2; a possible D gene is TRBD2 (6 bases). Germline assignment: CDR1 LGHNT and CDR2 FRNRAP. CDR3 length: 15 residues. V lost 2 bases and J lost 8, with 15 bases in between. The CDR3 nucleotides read TGTGCTAGTGGTTTGTGGGCCGGGGGAGCGGGGGAGCTGTTTTTT. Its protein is CASGLWAGGAGELFF.

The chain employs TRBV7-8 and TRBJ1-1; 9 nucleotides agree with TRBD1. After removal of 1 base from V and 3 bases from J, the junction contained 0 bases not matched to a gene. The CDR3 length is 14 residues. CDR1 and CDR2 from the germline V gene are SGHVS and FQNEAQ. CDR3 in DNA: TGTGCCAGCAGCTTAGGACAGGGGGACACTGAAGCTTTCTTT. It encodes CASSLGQGDTEAFF. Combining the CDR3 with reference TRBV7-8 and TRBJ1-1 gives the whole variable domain GAGVSQSPRYKVAKRGQDVALRCDPISGHVSLFWYQQALGQGPEFLTYFQNEAQLDKSGLPSDRFFAERPEGSVSTLKIQRTQQEDSAVYLCASSLGQGDTEAFFGQGTRLTVV.

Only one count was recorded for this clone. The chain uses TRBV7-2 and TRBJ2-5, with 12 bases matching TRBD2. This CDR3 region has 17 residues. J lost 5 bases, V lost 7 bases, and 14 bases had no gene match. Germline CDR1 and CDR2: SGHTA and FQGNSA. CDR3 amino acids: CASTFGETSGGSETQYF. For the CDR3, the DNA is TGTGCCAGCACCTTTGGCGAGACTAGCGGGGGATCGGAGACCCAGTACTTC.

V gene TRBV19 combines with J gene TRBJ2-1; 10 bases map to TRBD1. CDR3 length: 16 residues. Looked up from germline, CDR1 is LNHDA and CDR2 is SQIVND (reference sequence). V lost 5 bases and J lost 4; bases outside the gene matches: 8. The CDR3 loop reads CASSPRGTGVYNEQFF. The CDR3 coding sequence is TGTGCCAGTAGTCCTCGGGGGACAGGGGTTTACAATGAGCAGTTCTTC. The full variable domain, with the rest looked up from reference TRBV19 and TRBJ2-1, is DGGITQSPKYLFRKEGQNVTLSCEQNLNHDAMYWYRQDPGQGLRLIYYSQIVNDFQKGDIAEGYSVSREKKESFPLTVTSAQKNPTAFYLCASSPRGTGVYNEQFFGPGTRLTVL.

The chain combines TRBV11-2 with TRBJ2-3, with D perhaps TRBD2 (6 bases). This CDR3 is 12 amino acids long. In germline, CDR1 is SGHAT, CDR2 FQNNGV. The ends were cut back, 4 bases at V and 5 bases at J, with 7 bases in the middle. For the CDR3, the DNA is TGTGCCAGCAGCTCGACTAGAGATACGCAGTATTTT. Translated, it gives CASSSTRDTQYF.